The 26 T cell receptor beta chains listed next were all sequenced from one sample in a study of Ad26.COV2.S vaccination and SARS-CoV-2 variants. Generated by immunoSEQ multiplex PCR, the TCRdb table keeps only in-frame clones and is missing some. The sample shows about 350,000 clones, 75% to 90% of them seen only once. Treatment given: over 15 received Ad26.COV2.S at low or high dose, single or two shots; about 5 received placebo; per-sample allocation not given. Samples came from day 63 after the first vaccine or placebo injection. The sample here was peripheral blood, taken in a trial of Ad26.COV2.S vaccine versus placebo. The source is a person between 18 and 65 years old who received the Ad26.COV2.S COVID-19 vaccine or a placebo.

This clone appeared a single time. V usage is TRBV10-2 and J usage is TRBJ1-3, with a weak D call TRBD1 (6 bases). The germline V and J ends were trimmed by 0 bases and 4 bases, with 10 bases remaining between them. There are 15 residues in the CDR3. Per germline, CDR1 WSHSY and CDR2 SAAADI. The CDR3 sequence: CASSESNREGNTIYF. The CDR3 DNA is TGCGCCAGCAGTGAGTCGAACAGGGAGGGAAACACCATATATTTT.

This chain connects TRBV27 to TRBJ2-7; 7 nucleotides line up with TRBD2. CDR1 MNHEY and CDR2 SMNVEV come from the germline V gene (reference sequence). The trim removed 5 bases at V and 7 bases at J, leaving 14 bases unmatched. This CDR3 has 15 residues. The CDR3 region is CASSPLGAGEEEQYF. The CDR3 coding sequence is TGTGCCAGCAGTCCGCTCGGGGCGGGAGAAGAAGAGCAGTACTTC.

This chain joins TRBV6-5 and TRBJ2-7; tentative D call: TRBD1 (5 bases). The CDR3 spans 13 residues. Trimming removed 10 bases at V and 0 bases at J, with 13 bases between. Germline V CDR1 and CDR2: MNHEY, SVGAGI. The CDR3 protein is CAIELGVSYEQYF. CDR3 DNA sequence: TGTGCCATCGAGCTAGGGGTCTCCTACGAGCAGTACTTC.

The rearrangement uses TRBV28 and TRBJ1-5; D might be TRBD1 (6 bases). Per the germline V gene, CDR1 is MDHEN and CDR2 is SYDVKM. The CDR3 spans 12 residues. V was clipped by 6 bases and J by 11 bases, with 14 bases between them. The CDR3 here is CASSTSRQAQHF. In nucleotides, the CDR3 is TGTGCCAGCAGCACCTCACGACAGGCCCAGCATTTT.

The V call is TRBV4-2, the J call TRBJ2-7, with D possibly being TRBD1 (5 bases). Looked up from germline, CDR1 is LGHNA and CDR2 is YNFKEQ. V was cut by 3 bases and J by 2 bases, with 14 bases left in between. The CDR3 has 15 residues. CDR3 protein: CASSHQRGQTYEQYF. The DNA for the CDR3 is TGTGCCAGCAGCCATCAAAGGGGCCAAACCTACGAGCAGTACTTC.

The V and J genes are TRBV28 and TRBJ1-5; 10 bases align to TRBD1. CDR3 length equals 17 residues. In germline, CDR1 is MDHEN, CDR2 SYDVKM. Trimming cost V 3 bases and J 3 bases; bases outside gene matches: 8. The CDR3 region is CASSLPGTGAINQPQHF. For the CDR3, the DNA is TGTGCCAGCAGTTTGCCCGGGACAGGGGCCATCAATCAGCCCCAGCATTTT.

This clone has a single count. The chain combines TRBV7-9 with TRBJ1-1, with 9 bases aligning to TRBD1. CDR1 is SEHNR, CDR2 FQNEAQ, per germline (reference sequence). The trim removed 6 bases at V and 6 bases at J, leaving 5 bases unmatched. The CDR3 loop spans 13 amino acids. The CDR3, as DNA: TGTGCCAGCAGTTGGGACAGGGTGTCTGAAGCTTTCTTT. Protein sequence: CASSWDRVSEAFF. Complete variable domain (other parts from reference TRBV7-9 and TRBJ1-1): DTGVSQNPRHKITKRGQNVTFRCDPISEHNRLYWYRQTLGQGPEFLTYFQNEAQLEKSRLLSDRFSAERPKGSFSTLEIQRTEQGDSAMYLCASSWDRVSEAFFGQGTRLTVV.

This chain links TRBV5-6 with TRBJ1-5; 7 bases agree with TRBD1. CDR1 and CDR2 from the germline V gene are SGHDT and YYEEEE. There are 14 residues in the CDR3. With 4 bases clipped from V and 7 bases from J, the junction kept 8 bases outside the gene matches. The CDR3 sequence is CASSQGTVKQPQHF. In DNA form, the CDR3 reads TGTGCCAGCAGCCAAGGGACAGTGAAACAGCCCCAGCATTTT.

V usage is TRBV7-2 and J usage is TRBJ1-2; TRBD1 agrees at 7 bases. With V trimmed by 5 bases and J by 2 bases, 5 bases remained unmatched. CDR3 length: 14 residues. Looked up from germline, CDR1 is SGHTA and CDR2 is FQGNSA. CDR3 loop: CASSPGQLNYGYTF. DNA of the CDR3: TGTGCCAGCAGCCCGGGACAGCTGAACTATGGCTACACCTTC.

Only a few counts were recorded for this clone. This chain joins TRBV6-6 and TRBJ1-5; 7 nucleotides match TRBD1. CDR1 MNHNY and CDR2 SVGAGI come from the germline V gene (reference sequence). This CDR3 is built from 13 residues. J gave up 6 bases and V 7 bases, and 6 bases lay outside the gene matches. The CDR3 sequence: CASTQGRTQPQHF. The CDR3 DNA reads TGTGCCAGCACACAGGGGAGGACTCAGCCCCAGCATTTT.

The V call is TRBV9, the J call TRBJ2-2, with D hard to call. V lost 0 bases and J 0 bases, leaving 9 bases between the germline ends. The CDR3 has 16 residues. In germline, CDR1 is SGDLS, CDR2 YYNGEE. This chain's CDR3 is CASSVVVGSNTGELFF. DNA of the CDR3: TGTGCCAGCAGCGTAGTGGTCGGCTCGAACACCGGGGAGCTGTTTTTT.

The J gene is TRBJ1-5, the V gene TRBV28; TRBD1 is a possible D gene (5 bases). The CDR3 contains 15 residues. Germline-derived CDR1 and CDR2 are MDHEN and SYDVKM. V gave up 3 bases and J gave up 4 bases, with 13 bases separating them. CDR3 in amino acids: CASSFVLGGNQPQHF. CDR3 DNA sequence: TGTGCCAGCAGTTTTGTTCTGGGGGGGAATCAGCCCCAGCATTTT.

V and J are TRBV6-1 and TRBJ1-1; D unresolved. V was shortened by 3 bases and J by 0 bases, with 11 bases between the two germline ends. From germline, CDR1 is MNHNS and CDR2 SASEGT. There are 15 residues in the CDR3. In nucleotides, the CDR3 is TGTGCCAGCAGTGACCCTAGGGTAGTGAACACTGAAGCTTTCTTT. Residues: CASSDPRVVNTEAFF.

V is TRBV29-1 and J is TRBJ2-7, with 8 bases fitting TRBD1. V dropped 4 bases and J dropped 2; count of bases not matched to a gene: 4. The germline V gene has CDR1 SQVTM and CDR2 ANQGSEA. The CDR3 spans 13 residues. The CDR3: CSVVTGDPYEQYF. The DNA for the CDR3 is TGCAGCGTTGTGACAGGGGATCCCTACGAGCAGTACTTC.

This clone was detected once. The rearrangement joins TRBV6-2 or TRBV6-3 to TRBJ1-1; D is undetermined. The V gene's germline CDR1 is MNHEY and CDR2 SVGEGT. V was clipped by 0 bases and J by 4 bases, with 18 bases between them. The CDR3 runs to 17 residues. The CDR3 nucleotides are TGTGCCAGCAGTTACTCTGGGCAGTGGGGATTCGGCACTGAAGCTTTCTTT. It is translated as CASSYSGQWGFGTEAFF.

The rearrangement joins TRBV28 to TRBJ2-7, with 8 bases that match TRBD1. V dropped 6 bases and J dropped 5; count of bases not matched to a gene: 12. The CDR3 length is 15 residues. The germline gives CDR1 MDHEN, CDR2 SYDVKM. CDR3 sequence: CASRSPGQGAHEQYF. The CDR3 nucleotides read TGTGCCAGCAGATCTCCGGGGCAGGGGGCTCACGAGCAGTACTTC.

The chain couples TRBV7-9 to TRBJ1-2; tentative D call: TRBD1 (6 bases). Trimming left V 5 bases short and J 5 bases short, with 21 bases between. CDR3 length: 16 amino acids. Germline lookup yields CDR1 SEHNR and CDR2 FQNEAQ (reference sequence). CDR3 protein: CASSPHTGTSAYGYTF. CDR3 in DNA: TGTGCCAGCAGCCCTCATACCGGGACAAGTGCTTATGGCTACACCTTC.

The genes are TRBV7-8 and TRBJ2-3, with 8 bases fitting TRBD2. The CDR3 length is 15 residues. V trimming: 5 bases; J trimming: 2 bases; junction bases outside the gene matches: 6. CDR1 is SGHVS and CDR2 is FQNEAQ in the germline V gene. The DNA of the CDR3 is TGTGCCAGCAGCAAGCAGCGGGAGTACACAGATACGCAGTATTTT. Translating it yields CASSKQREYTDTQYF.

The chain couples TRBV6-5 to TRBJ2-5; D might be TRBD1 or TRBD2, each matching 5 bases. V lost 6 bases to trimming and J lost 4 bases, with 18 bases between them. The CDR3 spans 15 residues. Germline V gene data show CDR1 as MNHEY and CDR2 as SVGAGI. CDR3 loop: CASRYGANNGETQYF. The CDR3 DNA reads as TGTGCCAGCAGGTACGGGGCCAACAACGGAGAGACCCAGTACTTC.

The chain couples TRBV21-1 to TRBJ1-3. TRBV21-1 is reported as a pseudogene. CDR3 size: 14 residues. DNA of the CDR3: TGTGCCAGCAGCACCAACCGGGGAGGGCCCAGCATATATTTT. It codes for CASSTNRGGPSIYF.

The chain is built from TRBV18 and TRBJ1-3; perhaps TRBD1 as D (5 bases). The V end lost 3 bases, the J end lost 3 bases, and 15 bases lay between the germline ends. The germline V gene encodes CDR1 KGHSH and CDR2 LQKENI. The CDR3 loop spans 16 amino acids. In DNA form, the CDR3 reads TGTGCCAGCTCACCCCTGGGAGGGGTTAATGGAAACACCATATATTTT. This sequence encodes CASSPLGGVNGNTIYF.

This clone was seen a handful of times. V and J are TRBV5-8 and TRBJ1-1; D gene ambiguous. CDR1 and CDR2 (germline): SGHTS, YDEGEE. V lost 2 bases and J 0 bases, leaving 8 bases between the germline ends. The CDR3 spans 14 residues. The CDR3 bases are TGTGCCAGCAGCTTACGGGGTTTGAACACTGAAGCTTTCTTT. Translation: CASSLRGLNTEAFF. Combining the CDR3 with reference TRBV5-8 and TRBJ1-1 gives the whole variable domain EAGVTQSPTHLIKTRGQQATLRCSPISGHTSVYWYQQALGLGLQFLLWYDEGEERNRGNFPPRFSGRQFPNYSSELNVNALELEDSALYLCASSLRGLNTEAFFGQGTRLTVV.

The chain has TRBV28 and TRBJ1-2; D call uncertain. The length of the CDR3 is 13 residues. The germline V and J ends were trimmed by 4 bases and 6 bases, with 12 bases remaining between them. Germline V gene sequence: CDR1 MDHEN, CDR2 SYDVKM. The CDR3 loop is CASSSSGFDGYTF. CDR3 bases: TGTGCCAGCAGTTCCTCGGGTTTCGATGGCTACACCTTC.

The chain couples TRBV6-6 to TRBJ2-7; TRBD1 might be the D (6 bases). The CDR3 length is 14 residues. The germline gives CDR1 MNHNY, CDR2 SVGAGI (reference sequence). Trimming cost V 5 bases and J 6 bases, with 17 bases left between them. CDR3 nucleotide sequence: TGTGCCAGCAGTAACCAGGGGCGGCTGGGCGAGCAGTACTTC. This sequence encodes CASSNQGRLGEQYF.

This clone has just one count. The chain is built from TRBV10-2 and TRBJ2-1; 9 bases line up with TRBD2. The CDR3 has 17 amino acids. Germline assignment: CDR1 WSHSY and CDR2 SAAADI. V shed 10 bases and J 5 bases; nucleotides not matched to a gene: 18. CDR3 protein: CATASMGGRADDNEQFF. The CDR3 coding sequence is TGCGCCACCGCATCAATGGGCGGGAGGGCCGACGACAATGAGCAGTTCTTC.

The chain joins TRBV5-1 to TRBJ2-3; D ambiguous. CDR1 and CDR2 (germline): SGHRS, YFSETQ. CDR3 length: 14 residues. Deletions cut 0 bases from V and 4 bases from J, with 9 bases between. CDR3 DNA sequence: TGCGCCAGCAGCTTGGCTCCCTTCGCAGATACGCAGTATTTT. Amino acid sequence: CASSLAPFADTQYF.